This TCR beta chain derives from a study of beta chain features in type 1 diabetes. Notes on the study in general: For Type 1 diabetes patients, all four CD4+ subsets carried TCRB CDR3s that were moderately but significantly shorter.

Note on this clone: What it binds is not known.

V lost 5 bases to trimming and J lost 3 bases, with 7 bases between them. CDR1 and CDR2 from the germline V gene are WSHSY and SAAADI. The CDR3 consists of 12 residues. The investigators reverse transcribed all of the isolated RNA, so they sequenced expressed TCRB transcripts. Assay used: immunoSEQ multiplex PCR; TCRdb lists only in-frame clones, some missing. The sample shows about 740,000 clones, roughly an eighth of them seen only once. The chain uses TRBV10-2 and TRBJ1-1; D uncertain. Sequencing was performed on naive CD4+ T cells from blood. The receptor was derived from a man aged 18 to 29 with type 1 diabetes. The CDR3 sequence: CASSISDTEAFF. The CDR3 bases are TGCGCCAGCAGTATATCGGACACTGAAGCTTTCTTT.